Reported below is one TCR beta chain. The germline gives CDR1 LNHDA, CDR2 SQIVND (reference sequence). The CDR3 spans 14 residues. Between the trimmed V and J ends, which lost 7 bases and 2 bases, there was a span of 14 bases. This table comes from immunoSEQ multiplex PCR, and its TCRdb copy is limited to in-frame clones, with some not included. The sample has some 26,000 clones; over 80% are singletons. The data were taken from a study of OX40 agonist ivuxolimab in advanced cancers. The chain employs TRBV19 and TRBJ1-2; D ambiguous. The specimen was CD4+ or CD8+ T cells sorted from blood, collected in a trial of the OX40 agonist ivuxolimab. The TCR comes from an adult with an advanced solid tumor such as melanoma, head and neck, liver or kidney cancer. The CDR3 nucleotides are TGTGCCAGTACCGTTCGGGCGGACAACTATGGCTACACCTTC. This codes for CASTVRADNYGYTF.